This record looks at one TCR beta chain sequence and its context. As yet, its antigen is unknown. These data originate in a study of neoadjuvant anti-PD-1 for oral cavity cancer. General observations from the study: After neoadjuvant nivolumab, PBMC T cell clonality was significantly higher in non-responders than responders.

Profiling relied on immunoSEQ multiplex PCR, and the TCRdb table lists in-frame clones only, not all of them. The sample yields over 10,000 clones, approximately 61% seen once. CDR3 length: 17 amino acids. Germline values: CDR1 SQVTM, CDR2 ANQGSEA. V shed 0 bases and J shed 8 bases, with 25 bases lying between them. The chain employs TRBV29-1 and TRBJ1-2; D possibly corresponds to TRBD1 (6 bases). The origin of this receptor is a person aged 35 to 85 with oral cavity squamous cell carcinoma. The sample was PBMCs, taken before nivolumab (anti-PD-1) treatment. The CDR3 nucleotides are TGCAGCGTTGAAGATCGACGTGGTGGCAGGGGAAGACGCGGCTACACCTTC. Its translation is CSVEDRRGGRGRRGYTF.